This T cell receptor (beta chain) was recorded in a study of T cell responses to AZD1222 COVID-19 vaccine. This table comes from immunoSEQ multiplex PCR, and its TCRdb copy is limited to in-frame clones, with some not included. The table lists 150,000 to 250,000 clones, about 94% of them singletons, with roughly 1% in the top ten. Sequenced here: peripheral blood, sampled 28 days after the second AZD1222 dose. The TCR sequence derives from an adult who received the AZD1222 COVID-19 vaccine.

The CDR3 DNA sequence: TGTGCCAGTGGGTCAAAGGCTATTTCAGGCTACACCTTC. This translates into CASGSKAISGYTF. The chain joins TRBV19 to TRBJ1-2; no clear D gene. The CDR3 length is 13 residues. CDR1 and CDR2 from the germline V gene are LNHDA and SQIVND (reference sequence). Trimming pared 8 bases from V and 8 bases from J, leaving 18 bases between.